This T cell receptor (beta chain) comes out of a study of T cell responses to AZD1222 COVID-19 vaccine. Sequencing used immunoSEQ multiplex PCR; TCRdb keeps in-frame clones, though not all of them. Among 95,000 to 150,000 clones listed, approximately 88% were seen once. The source of this sequence is an adult in good health. This specimen consisted of peripheral blood, obtained on day 0 of AZD1222 vaccination.

The CDR3 reads CASSDLWGRKTQYF. The CDR3 DNA is TGTGCCAGCAGTGATTTGTGGGGGCGTAAGACCCAGTACTTC. The chain couples TRBV25-1 to TRBJ2-5, with a tentative D call TRBD1 (6 bases). Trimming stripped 3 bases from V and 6 bases from J, with 14 bases between. The CDR3 runs to 14 residues. The V gene's germline CDR1 is MGHDK and CDR2 SYGVNS.